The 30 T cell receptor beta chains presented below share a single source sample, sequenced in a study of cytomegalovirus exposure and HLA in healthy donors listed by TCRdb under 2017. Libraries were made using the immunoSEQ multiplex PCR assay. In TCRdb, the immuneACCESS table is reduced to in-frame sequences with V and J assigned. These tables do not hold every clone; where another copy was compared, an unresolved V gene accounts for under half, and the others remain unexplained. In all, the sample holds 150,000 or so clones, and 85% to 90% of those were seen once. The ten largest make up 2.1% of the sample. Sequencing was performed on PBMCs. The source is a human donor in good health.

The DNA for the CDR3 is TGTGCCAGGTCTTCGACAGGCGGTTCTGAAGCTTTCTTT. Protein sequence: CARSSTGGSEAFF. The chain joins TRBV2 to TRBJ1-1; D is perhaps TRBD1 (6 bases). The germline gives CDR1 SNHLY, CDR2 FYNNEI. Trimming took off 9 bases at V and 6 bases at J, with 17 bases between the two ends. This CDR3 is 13 amino acids long.

CDR3 nucleotide sequence: TGCGCCAGCAGCTTGGGGGAGGGCGCAACTAATGAAAAACTGTTTTTT. Protein: CASSLGEGATNEKLFF. The gene calls are TRBV5-1 and TRBJ1-4; D call uncertain. Trimming removed 0 bases at V and 0 bases at J, with 9 bases between. This CDR3 contains 16 residues. Germline assignment: CDR1 SGHRS and CDR2 YFSETQ.

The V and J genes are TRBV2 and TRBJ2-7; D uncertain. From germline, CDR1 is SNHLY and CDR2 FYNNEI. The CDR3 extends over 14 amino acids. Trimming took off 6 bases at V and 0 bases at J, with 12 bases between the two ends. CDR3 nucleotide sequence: TGTGCCAGCAGCTATAACCTCTTCTCCTACGAGCAGTACTTC. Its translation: CASSYNLFSYEQYF.

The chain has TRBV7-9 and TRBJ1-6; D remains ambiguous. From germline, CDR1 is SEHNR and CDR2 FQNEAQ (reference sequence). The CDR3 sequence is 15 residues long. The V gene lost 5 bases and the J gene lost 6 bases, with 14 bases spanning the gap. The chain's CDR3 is CASSEGSPVNSPLHF. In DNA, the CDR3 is TGTGCCAGCAGCGAAGGGAGCCCTGTTAATTCACCCCTCCACTTT.

CDR3 sequence reads: CASMQWGGAETQYF. The CDR3 DNA reads TGTGCCAGCATGCAATGGGGGGGAGCAGAGACCCAGTACTTC. This chain connects TRBV5-6 to TRBJ2-5, with 7 positions matching TRBD2. Germline assignment: CDR1 SGHDT and CDR2 YYEEEE. The V gene end was trimmed by 6 bases and the J gene end by 4 bases; junction bases not matched to a gene: 9. The CDR3 has 14 residues.

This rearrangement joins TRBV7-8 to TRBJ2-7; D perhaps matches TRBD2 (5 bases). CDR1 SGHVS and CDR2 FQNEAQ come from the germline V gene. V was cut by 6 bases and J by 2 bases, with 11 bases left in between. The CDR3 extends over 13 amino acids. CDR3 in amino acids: CASRTRGTYEQYF. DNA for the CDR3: TGTGCCAGCAGGACCAGAGGGACCTACGAGCAGTACTTC.

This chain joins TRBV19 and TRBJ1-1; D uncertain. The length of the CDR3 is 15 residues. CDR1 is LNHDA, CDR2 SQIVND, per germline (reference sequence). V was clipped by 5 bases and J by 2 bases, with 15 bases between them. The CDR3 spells CASSPQVHSNTEAFF. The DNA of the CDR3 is TGTGCCAGTAGTCCCCAGGTCCACAGCAACACTGAAGCTTTCTTT.

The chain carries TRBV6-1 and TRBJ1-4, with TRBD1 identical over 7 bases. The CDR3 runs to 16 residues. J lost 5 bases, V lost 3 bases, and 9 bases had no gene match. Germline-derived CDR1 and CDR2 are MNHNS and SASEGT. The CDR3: CASSDVRDRANEKLFF. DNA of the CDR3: TGTGCCAGCAGTGATGTCAGAGACAGGGCCAATGAAAAACTGTTTTTT.

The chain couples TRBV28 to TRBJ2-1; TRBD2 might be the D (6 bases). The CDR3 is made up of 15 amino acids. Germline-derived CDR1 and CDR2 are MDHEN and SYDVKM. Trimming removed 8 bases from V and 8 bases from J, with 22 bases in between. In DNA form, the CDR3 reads TGTGCCAGCGATGGGGGGTACGGTAGCCCCCATGAGCAGTTCTTC. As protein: CASDGGYGSPHEQFF. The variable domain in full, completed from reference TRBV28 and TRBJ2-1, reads DVKVTQSSRYLVKRTGEKVFLECVQDMDHENMFWYRQDPGLGLRLIYFSYDVKMKEKGDIPEGYSVSREKKERFSLILESASTNQTSMYLCASDGGYGSPHEQFFGPGTRLTVL.

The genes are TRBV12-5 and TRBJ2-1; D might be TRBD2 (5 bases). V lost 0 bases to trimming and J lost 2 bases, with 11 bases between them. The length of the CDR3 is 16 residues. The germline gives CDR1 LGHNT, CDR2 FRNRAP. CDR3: CASGLVWLATYNEQFF. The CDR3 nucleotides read TGTGCTAGTGGTTTGGTATGGCTAGCAACCTACAATGAGCAGTTCTTC.

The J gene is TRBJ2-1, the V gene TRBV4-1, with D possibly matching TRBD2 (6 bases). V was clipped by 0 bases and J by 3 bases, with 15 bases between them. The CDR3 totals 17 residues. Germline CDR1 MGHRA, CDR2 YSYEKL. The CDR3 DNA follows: TGCGCCAGCAGCCAAGACCCCTCCGGGAGAGTCTACAATGAGCAGTTCTTC. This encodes CASSQDPSGRVYNEQFF.

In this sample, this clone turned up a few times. CDR3: CASSLQANTEAFF. The CDR3, as DNA: TGCGCCAGCTCCCTACAGGCGAACACTGAAGCTTTCTTT. The chain recombines TRBV5-1 with TRBJ1-1, with D possibly TRBD1 on 5 matching bases. Germline CDR1 is SGHRS and CDR2 is YFSETQ. Deletions cut 7 bases from V and 1 base from J, with 11 bases between. The CDR3 consists of 13 residues.

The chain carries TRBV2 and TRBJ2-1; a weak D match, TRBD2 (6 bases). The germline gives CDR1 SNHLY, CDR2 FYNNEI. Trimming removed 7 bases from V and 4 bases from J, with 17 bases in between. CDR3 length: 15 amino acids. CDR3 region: CASTRIAATYNEQFF. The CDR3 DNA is TGTGCCAGCACTCGTATAGCGGCTACTTACAATGAGCAGTTCTTC.

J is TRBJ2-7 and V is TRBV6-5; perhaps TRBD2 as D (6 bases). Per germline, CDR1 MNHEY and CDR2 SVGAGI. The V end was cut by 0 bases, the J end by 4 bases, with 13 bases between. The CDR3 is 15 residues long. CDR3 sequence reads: CASSYSGAGSYEQYF. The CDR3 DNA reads TGTGCCAGCAGTTACTCAGGCGCGGGGAGTTACGAGCAGTACTTC.

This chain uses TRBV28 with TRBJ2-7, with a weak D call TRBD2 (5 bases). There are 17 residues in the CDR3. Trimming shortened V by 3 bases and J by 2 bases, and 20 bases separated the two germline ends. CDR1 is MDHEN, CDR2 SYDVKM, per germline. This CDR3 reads CASSLSARVRETYEQYF. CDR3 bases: TGTGCCAGCAGTTTGTCTGCTCGAGTACGGGAAACCTACGAGCAGTACTTC.

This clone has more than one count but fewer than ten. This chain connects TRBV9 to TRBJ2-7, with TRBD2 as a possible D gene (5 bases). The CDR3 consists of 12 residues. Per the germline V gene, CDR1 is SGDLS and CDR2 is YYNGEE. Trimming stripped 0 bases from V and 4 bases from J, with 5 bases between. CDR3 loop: CASSVGGYEQYF. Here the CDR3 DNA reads TGTGCCAGCAGCGTAGGAGGGTACGAGCAGTACTTC.

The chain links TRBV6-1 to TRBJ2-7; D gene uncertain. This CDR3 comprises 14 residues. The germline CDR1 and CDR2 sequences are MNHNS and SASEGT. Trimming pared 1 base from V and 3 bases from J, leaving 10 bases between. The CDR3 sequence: CASSEGGVVYEQYF. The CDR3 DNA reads TGTGCCAGCAGTGAAGGCGGAGTTGTCTACGAGCAGTACTTC.

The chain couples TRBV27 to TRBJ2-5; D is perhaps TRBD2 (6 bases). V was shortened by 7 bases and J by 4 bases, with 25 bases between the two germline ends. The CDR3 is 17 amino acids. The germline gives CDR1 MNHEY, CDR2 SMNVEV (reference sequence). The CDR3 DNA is TGTGCCAGCATTTCCCGGGACTCCCTCAAGGGTCGAGAGACCCAGTACTTC. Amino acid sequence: CASISRDSLKGRETQYF.

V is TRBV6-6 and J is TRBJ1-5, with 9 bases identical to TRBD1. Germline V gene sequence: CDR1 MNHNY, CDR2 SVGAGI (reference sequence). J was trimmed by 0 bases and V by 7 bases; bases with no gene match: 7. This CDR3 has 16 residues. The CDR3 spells CASTLGQGNSNQPQHF. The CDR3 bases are TGTGCCAGCACCCTAGGACAGGGGAATAGCAATCAGCCCCAGCATTTT.

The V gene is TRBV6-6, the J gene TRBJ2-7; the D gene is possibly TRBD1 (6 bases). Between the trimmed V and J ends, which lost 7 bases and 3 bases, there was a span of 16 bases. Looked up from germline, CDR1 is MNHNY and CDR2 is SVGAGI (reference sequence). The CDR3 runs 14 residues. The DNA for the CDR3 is TGTGCCAGCACGCCGGTGGGGGCGGACTACGAGCAGTACTTC. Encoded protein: CASTPVGADYEQYF.

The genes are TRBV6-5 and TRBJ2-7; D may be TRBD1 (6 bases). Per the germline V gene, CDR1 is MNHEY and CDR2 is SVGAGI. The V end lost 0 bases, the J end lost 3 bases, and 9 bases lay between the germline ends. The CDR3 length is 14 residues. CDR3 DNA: TGTGCCAGCAGTTACTCCTGGGACAACTACGAGCAGTACTTC. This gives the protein CASSYSWDNYEQYF.

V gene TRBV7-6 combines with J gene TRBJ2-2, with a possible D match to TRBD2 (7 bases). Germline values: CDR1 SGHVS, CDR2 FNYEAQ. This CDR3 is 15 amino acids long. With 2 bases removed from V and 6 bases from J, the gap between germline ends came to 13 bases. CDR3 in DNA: TGTGCCAGCAGCTTACTAGCGGAGGGGGCCGGGGAGCTGTTTTTT. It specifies CASSLLAEGAGELFF.

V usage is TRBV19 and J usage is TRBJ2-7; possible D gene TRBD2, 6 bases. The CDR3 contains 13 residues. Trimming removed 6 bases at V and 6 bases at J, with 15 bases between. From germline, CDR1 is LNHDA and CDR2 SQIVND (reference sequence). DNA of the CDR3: TGTGCCAGTAGCCGGGGGAAGGTGGGCGAGCAGTACTTC. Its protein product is CASSRGKVGEQYF.

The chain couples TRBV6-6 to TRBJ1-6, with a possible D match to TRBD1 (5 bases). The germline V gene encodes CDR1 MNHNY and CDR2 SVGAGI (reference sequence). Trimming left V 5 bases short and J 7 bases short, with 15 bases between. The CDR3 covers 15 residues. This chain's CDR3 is CASSPSDNRNSPLHF. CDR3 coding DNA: TGTGCCAGCAGTCCCTCGGACAACCGGAATTCACCCCTCCACTTT.

The CDR3 bases are TGTGCCAGCAGCGACGGGGGGTCTAACTATGGCTACACCTTC. This sequence encodes CASSDGGSNYGYTF. V usage is TRBV9 and J usage is TRBJ1-2; D might be TRBD1 (5 bases). This CDR3 comprises 14 residues. CDR1 SGDLS and CDR2 YYNGEE come from the germline V gene. Trimming pared 3 bases from V and 0 bases from J, leaving 9 bases between.

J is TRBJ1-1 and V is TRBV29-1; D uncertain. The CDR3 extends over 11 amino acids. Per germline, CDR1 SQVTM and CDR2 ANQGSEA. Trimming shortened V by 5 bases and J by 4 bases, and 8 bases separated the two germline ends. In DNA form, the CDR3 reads TGCAGCGTTTCGGAGTTCACTGAAGCTTTCTTT. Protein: CSVSEFTEAFF.

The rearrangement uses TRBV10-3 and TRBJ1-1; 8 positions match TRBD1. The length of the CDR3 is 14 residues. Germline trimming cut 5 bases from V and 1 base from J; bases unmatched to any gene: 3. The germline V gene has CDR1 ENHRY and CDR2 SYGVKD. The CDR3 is CAISLGQANTEAFF. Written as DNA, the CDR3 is TGTGCCATCAGTTTGGGACAGGCGAACACTGAAGCTTTCTTT.

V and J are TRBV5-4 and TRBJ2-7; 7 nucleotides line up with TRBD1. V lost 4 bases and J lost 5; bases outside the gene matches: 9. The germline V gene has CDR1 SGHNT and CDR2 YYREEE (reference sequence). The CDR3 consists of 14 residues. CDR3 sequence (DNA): TGTGCCAGCAGCCCCCGGCAGGGGGACCACGAGCAGTACTTC. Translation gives CASSPRQGDHEQYF.

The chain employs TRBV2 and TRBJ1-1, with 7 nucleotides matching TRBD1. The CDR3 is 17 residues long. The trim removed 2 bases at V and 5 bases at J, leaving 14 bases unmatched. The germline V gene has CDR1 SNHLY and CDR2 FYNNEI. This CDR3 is CASSEPRDSPLRTEAFF. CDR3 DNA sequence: TGTGCCAGCAGTGAACCACGGGACAGCCCCCTCAGGACTGAAGCTTTCTTT.

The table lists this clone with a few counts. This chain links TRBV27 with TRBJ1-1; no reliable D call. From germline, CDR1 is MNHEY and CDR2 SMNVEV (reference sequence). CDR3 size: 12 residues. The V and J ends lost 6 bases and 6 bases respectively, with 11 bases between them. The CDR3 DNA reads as TGTGCCAGCAGCGTTGAGAGAGCTGAAGCTTTCTTT. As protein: CASSVERAEAFF.